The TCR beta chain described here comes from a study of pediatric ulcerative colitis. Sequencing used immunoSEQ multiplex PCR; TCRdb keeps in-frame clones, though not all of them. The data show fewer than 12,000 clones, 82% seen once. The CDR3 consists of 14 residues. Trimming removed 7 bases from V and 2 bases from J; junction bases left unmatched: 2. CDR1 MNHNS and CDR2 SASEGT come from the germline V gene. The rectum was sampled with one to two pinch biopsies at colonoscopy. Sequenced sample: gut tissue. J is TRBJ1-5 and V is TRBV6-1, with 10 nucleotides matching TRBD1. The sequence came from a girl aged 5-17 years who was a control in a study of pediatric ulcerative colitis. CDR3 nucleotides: TGTGCCAGCAACGACAGGGGGCGCAATCAGCCCCAGCATTTT. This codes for CASNDRGRNQPQHF.